Listed below are T cell receptor beta chains from one sample, sequenced in a study of blood T cell repertoires in COVID-19. Libraries were prepared by immunoSEQ multiplex PCR; TCRdb keeps only in-frame clonotypes and omits some of them. Among 200,000 to 250,000 clones listed, roughly 76% were seen once. The specimen sequenced was peripheral blood. These receptors all come from a human donor in a cohort sampled during active COVID-19. Each CDR3 is given with its conserved first and last residue. A D gene is named only where the DNA matches it firmly. Where a row states a size, it is once, few, many or the class of an expanded clone; other rows omit it.

V	J	size	D	CDR3	DNA
TRBV7-9	TRBJ2-1	NA	NA	CPSSDWRGGNNEQFF	TGTCCCAGCAGCGACTGGAGGGGGGGGAACAATGAGCAGTTCTTC
TRBV7-9	TRBJ2-7	NA	NA	CASSTREKGDGRQYF	TGTGCCAGCAGCACCCGGGAGAAGGGAGACGGACGGCAGTACTTC
TRBV6-5	TRBJ1-5	NA	NA	CASKQSNQPQHF	TGTGCCAGCAAACAGAGCAATCAGCCCCAGCATTTT
TRBV15	TRBJ1-5	NA	TRBD1	CATSRDRENQPQHF	TGTGCCACCAGCAGGGACAGGGAAAATCAGCCCCAGCATTTT
TRBV15	TRBJ1-6	NA	NA	CATRDLAGLSSYNSPLHF	TGTGCCACCAGGGATTTGGCAGGACTGAGCTCCTATAATTCACCCCTCCACTTT
TRBV15	TRBJ1-3	NA	NA	CATSRDRGFDFRLGNTIYF	TGTGCCACCAGCAGAGATCGGGGTTTTGACTTTAGGCTAGGAAACACCATATATTTT
TRBV18	TRBJ2-5	NA	NA	CASSPPTRGAETQYF	TGTGCCAGCTCACCACCGACCAGGGGAGCTGAGACCCAGTACTTC
TRBV4-3	TRBJ2-7	NA	TRBD2	CASSQDWGGRAWEQYF	TGCGCCAGCAGCCAAGATTGGGGAGGGAGGGCCTGGGAGCAGTACTTC
TRBV10-1	TRBJ1-2	few	NA	CASSLGRGYGYTF	TGCGCCAGCAGCCTCGGGAGGGGCTATGGCTACACCTTC
TRBV30	TRBJ1-4	NA	NA	CAWSPKGQGGEKLFF	TGTGCCTGGAGCCCTAAGGGGCAGGGAGGTGAAAAACTGTTTTTT
TRBV18	TRBJ2-5	NA	TRBD2	CASSELAGGETQYF	TGTGCCAGCTCCGAACTAGCGGGAGGCGAGACCCAGTACTTC
TRBV7-9	TRBJ1-2	NA	TRBD1	CASSRTGNYGYTF	TGTGCCAGCAGCCGGACAGGAAACTATGGCTACACCTTC
TRBV7-7	TRBJ1-1	NA	NA	CASNPPPGGPLRNTEAFF	TGTGCCAGCAACCCCCCTCCGGGGGGACCCTTGAGGAACACTGAAGCTTTCTTT